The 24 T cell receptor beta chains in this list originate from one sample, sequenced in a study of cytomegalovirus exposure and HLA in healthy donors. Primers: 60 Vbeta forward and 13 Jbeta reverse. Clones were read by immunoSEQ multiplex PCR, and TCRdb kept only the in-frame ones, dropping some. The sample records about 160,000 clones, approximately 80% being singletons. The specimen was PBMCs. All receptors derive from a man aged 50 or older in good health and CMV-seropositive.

CDR3 DNA: TGCGCCAGCAGCCAATCTCCGGGACAGGGGTCCTACGAGCAGTACTTC. It is translated as CASSQSPGQGSYEQYF. V is TRBV5-1 and J is TRBJ2-7; 10 nucleotides match TRBD1. This CDR3 spans 16 amino acids. Germline V gene lookup returns CDR1 SGHRS and CDR2 YFSETQ. The J segment lost 1 base and the V segment lost 4 bases, leaving 8 bases of the junction unmatched.

The CDR3 protein is CASSLDWRGNTGELFF. The CDR3 DNA sequence: TGTGCCAGCAGTTTAGATTGGCGGGGCAACACCGGGGAGCTGTTTTTT. The rearrangement links TRBV28 to TRBJ2-2; D perhaps matches TRBD2 (6 bases). Trimming took 2 bases from V and 2 from J, leaving 12 bases between them. CDR1 MDHEN and CDR2 SYDVKM come from the germline V gene. This CDR3 contains 16 residues.

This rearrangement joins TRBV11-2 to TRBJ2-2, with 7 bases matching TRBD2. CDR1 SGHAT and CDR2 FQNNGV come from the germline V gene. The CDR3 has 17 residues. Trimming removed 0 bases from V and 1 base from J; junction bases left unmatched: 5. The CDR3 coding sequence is TGTGCCAGCAGCTTAGATAAGTGGGGGGGGAACACCGGGGAGCTGTTTTTT. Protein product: CASSLDKWGGNTGELFF. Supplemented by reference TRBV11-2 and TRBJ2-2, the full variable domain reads EAGVAQSPRYKIIEKRQSVAFWCNPISGHATLYWYQQILGQGPKLLIQFQNNGVVDDSQLPKDRFSAERLKGVDSTLKIQPAKLEDSAVYLCASSLDKWGGNTGELFFGEGSRLTVL.

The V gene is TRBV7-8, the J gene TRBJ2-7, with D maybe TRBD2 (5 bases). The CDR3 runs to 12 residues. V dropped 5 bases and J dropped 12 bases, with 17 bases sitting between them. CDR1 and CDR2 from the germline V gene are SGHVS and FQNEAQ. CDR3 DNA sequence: TGTGCCAGCAGCCCGGCGGCCGGGCGGGCGTACTTC. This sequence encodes CASSPAAGRAYF.

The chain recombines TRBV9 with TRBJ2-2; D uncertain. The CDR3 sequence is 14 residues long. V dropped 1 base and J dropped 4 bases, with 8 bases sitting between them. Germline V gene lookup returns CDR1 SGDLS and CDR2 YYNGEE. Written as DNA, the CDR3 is TGTGCCAGCAGCGTAAACTCCTTCACCGGGGAGCTGTTTTTT. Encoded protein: CASSVNSFTGELFF.

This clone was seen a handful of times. The CDR3 DNA sequence: TGCGCCAGCAGCCAGCGCGGGGGGGGACAAGAGACCCAGTACTTC. Residues: CASSQRGGGQETQYF. The chain joins TRBV4-1 to TRBJ2-5; 9 bases fit TRBD2. V lost 3 bases and J lost 2; bases outside the gene matches: 4. Germline V gives CDR1 MGHRA, CDR2 YSYEKL. This CDR3 is built from 15 residues.

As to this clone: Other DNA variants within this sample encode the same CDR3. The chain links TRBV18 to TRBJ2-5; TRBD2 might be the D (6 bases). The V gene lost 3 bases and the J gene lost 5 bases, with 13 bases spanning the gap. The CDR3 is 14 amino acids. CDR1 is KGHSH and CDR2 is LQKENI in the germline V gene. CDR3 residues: CASSPKGGGETQYF. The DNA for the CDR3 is TGTGCCAGCTCACCTAAGGGAGGAGGGGAGACCCAGTACTTC.

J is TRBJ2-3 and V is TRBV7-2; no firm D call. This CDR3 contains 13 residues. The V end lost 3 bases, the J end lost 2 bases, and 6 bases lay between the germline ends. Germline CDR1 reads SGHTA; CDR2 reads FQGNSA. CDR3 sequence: CASSFTPTDTQYF. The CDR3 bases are TGTGCCAGCAGCTTCACTCCCACAGATACGCAGTATTTT.

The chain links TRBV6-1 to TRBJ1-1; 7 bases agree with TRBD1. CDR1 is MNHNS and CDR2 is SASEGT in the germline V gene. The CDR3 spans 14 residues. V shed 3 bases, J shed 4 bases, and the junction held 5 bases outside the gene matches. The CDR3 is CASSERGGFTEAFF. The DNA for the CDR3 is TGTGCCAGCAGTGAGCGAGGGGGCTTCACTGAAGCTTTCTTT.

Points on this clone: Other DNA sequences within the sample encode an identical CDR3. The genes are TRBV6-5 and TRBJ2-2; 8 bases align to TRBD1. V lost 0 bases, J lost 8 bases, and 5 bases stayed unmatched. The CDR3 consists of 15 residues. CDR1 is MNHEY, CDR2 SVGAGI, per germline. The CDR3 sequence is CASSYSNRGTGELFF. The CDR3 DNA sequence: TGTGCCAGCAGTTACTCGAACAGGGGGACTGGGGAGCTGTTTTTT.

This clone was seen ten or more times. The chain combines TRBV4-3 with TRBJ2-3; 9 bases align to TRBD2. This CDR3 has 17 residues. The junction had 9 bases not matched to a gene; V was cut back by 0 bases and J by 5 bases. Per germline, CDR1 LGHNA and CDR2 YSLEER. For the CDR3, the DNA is TGCGCCAGCAGCCAAGATCCCCAGCGGGGGGCCTTAGATACGCAGTATTTT. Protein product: CASSQDPQRGALDTQYF.

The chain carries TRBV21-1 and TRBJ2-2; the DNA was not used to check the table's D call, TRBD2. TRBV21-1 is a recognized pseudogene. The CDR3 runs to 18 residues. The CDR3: CASSNPQRLAGETGELFF. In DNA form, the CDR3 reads TGTGCCAGCAGCAATCCCCAACGACTAGCGGGGGAAACCGGGGAGCTGTTTTTT.

CDR3 sequence: CASSLALLLPGQGYRKNYGYTF. The CDR3 region has the DNA TGTGCCAGCAGCTTAGCGCTTCTCCTACCGGGACAGGGGTACCGGAAAAACTATGGCTACACCTTC. The gene calls are TRBV7-2 and TRBJ1-2; the match to TRBD1 covers 10 bases. Germline V gene data show CDR1 as SGHTA and CDR2 as FQGNSA. V lost 0 bases to trimming and J lost 2 bases; unmatched junction nucleotides: 21. The CDR3 has 22 amino acids. Full variable domain (missing parts from reference TRBV7-2 and TRBJ1-2): GAGVSQSPSNKVTEKGKDVELRCDPISGHTALYWYRQSLGQGLEFLIYFQGNSAPDKSGLPSDRFSAERTGGSVSTLTIQRTQQEDSAVYLCASSLALLLPGQGYRKNYGYTFGSGTRLTVV.

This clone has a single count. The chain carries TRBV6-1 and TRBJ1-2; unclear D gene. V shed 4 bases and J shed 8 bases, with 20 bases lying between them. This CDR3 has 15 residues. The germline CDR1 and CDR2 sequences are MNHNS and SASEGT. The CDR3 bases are TGTGCCAGCAGTGTCCCCGGGAGGGAAGGAATAGGCTACACCTTC. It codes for CASSVPGREGIGYTF.

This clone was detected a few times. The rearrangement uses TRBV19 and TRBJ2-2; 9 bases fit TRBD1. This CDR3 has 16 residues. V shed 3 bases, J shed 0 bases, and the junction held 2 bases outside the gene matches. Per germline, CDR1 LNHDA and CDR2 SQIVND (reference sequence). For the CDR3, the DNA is TGTGCCAGTAGTATCGGACAGGGGACGAACACCGGGGAGCTGTTTTTT. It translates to CASSIGQGTNTGELFF.

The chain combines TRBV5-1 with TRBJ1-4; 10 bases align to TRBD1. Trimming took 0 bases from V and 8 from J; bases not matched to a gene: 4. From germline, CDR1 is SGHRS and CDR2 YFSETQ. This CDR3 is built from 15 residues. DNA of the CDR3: TGCGCCAGCAGCTTGGACGGGACAGGGGACGAAAAACTGTTTTTT. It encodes CASSLDGTGDEKLFF. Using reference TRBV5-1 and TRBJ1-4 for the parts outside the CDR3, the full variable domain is KAGVTQTPRYLIKTRGQQVTLSCSPISGHRSVSWYQQTPGQGLQFLFEYFSETQRNKGNFPGRFSGRQFSNSRSEMNVSTLELGDSALYLCASSLDGTGDEKLFFGSGTQLSVL.

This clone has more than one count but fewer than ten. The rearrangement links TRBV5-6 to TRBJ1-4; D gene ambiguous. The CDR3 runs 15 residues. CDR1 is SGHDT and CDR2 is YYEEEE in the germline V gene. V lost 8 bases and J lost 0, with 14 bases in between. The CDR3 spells CASNQSPTTNEKLFF. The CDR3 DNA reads TGTGCCAGTAACCAAAGCCCAACAACTAATGAAAAACTGTTTTTT.

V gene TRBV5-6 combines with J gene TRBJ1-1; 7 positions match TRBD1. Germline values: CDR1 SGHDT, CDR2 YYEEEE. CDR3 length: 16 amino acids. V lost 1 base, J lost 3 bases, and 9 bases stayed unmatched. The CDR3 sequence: CASSLRRQGKDTEAFF. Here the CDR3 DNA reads TGTGCCAGCAGCTTGAGGCGACAGGGAAAGGACACTGAAGCTTTCTTT.

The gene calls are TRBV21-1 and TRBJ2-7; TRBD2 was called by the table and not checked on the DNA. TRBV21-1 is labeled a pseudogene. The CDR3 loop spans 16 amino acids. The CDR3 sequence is CASSTGTSGPGNEQYF. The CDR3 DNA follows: TGTGCCAGCAGCACCGGGACTAGCGGGCCTGGGAACGAGCAGTACTTC.

This CDR3 is CASSWTGNTGELFF. In nucleotides, the CDR3 is TGCGCCAGCAGCTGGACAGGGAACACCGGGGAGCTGTTTTTT. The chain employs TRBV5-1 and TRBJ2-2; TRBD1 matches at 7 bases. The germline CDR1 and CDR2 sequences are SGHRS and YFSETQ. The CDR3 sequence is 14 residues long. The V and J ends lost 3 bases and 1 base, in that order; junction bases with no gene match: 0.

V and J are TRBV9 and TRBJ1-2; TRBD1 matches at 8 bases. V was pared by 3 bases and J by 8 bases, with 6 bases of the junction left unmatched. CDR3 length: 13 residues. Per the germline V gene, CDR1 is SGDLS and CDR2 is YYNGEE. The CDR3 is CASSGSDRGGYTF. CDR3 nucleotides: TGTGCCAGCAGCGGATCCGACAGGGGAGGCTACACCTTC.

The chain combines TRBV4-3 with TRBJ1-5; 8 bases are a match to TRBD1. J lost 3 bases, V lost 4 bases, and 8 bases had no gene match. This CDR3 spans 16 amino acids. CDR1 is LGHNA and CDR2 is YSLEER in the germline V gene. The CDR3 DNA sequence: TGCGCCAGCAGCCCCCGGGCAGGGGGCTCCAATCAGCCCCAGCATTTT. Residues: CASSPRAGGSNQPQHF.

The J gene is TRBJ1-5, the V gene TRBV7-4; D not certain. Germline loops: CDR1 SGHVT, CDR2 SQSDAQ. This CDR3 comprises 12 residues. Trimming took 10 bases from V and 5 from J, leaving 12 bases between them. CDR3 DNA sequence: TGTGCCAACCTAAGGAGTTATCAGCCCCAGCATTTT. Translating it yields CANLRSYQPQHF.

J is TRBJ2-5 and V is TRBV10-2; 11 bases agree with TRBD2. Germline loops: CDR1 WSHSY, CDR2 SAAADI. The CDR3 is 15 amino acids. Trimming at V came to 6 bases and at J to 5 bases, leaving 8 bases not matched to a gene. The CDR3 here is CASRVTSGVGETQYF. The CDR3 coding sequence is TGCGCCAGCAGAGTGACTAGCGGGGTGGGGGAGACCCAGTACTTC.